This T cell receptor (beta chain) was identified in a study of human T cells and chemical hapten exposure. Study information: Small discrepancies in pooled library volume mainly accounted for the varying TCR yields per sample. Study findings and constraints: No change in TCRs above 1 in 1000 frequency was produced by DPC sensitization.

The study's library attached unique molecular identifiers to single cDNA molecules. Original handling: With a range of roughly 23,224 to 690,600, the median per sample was roughly 95,000 TCRs. TCRdb reprocessed the reads with MiXCR, giving one entry per CDR3 protein. TCRdb, not the authors, supplied the V and J calls. The repertoire has 120,000 or so distinct CDR3 sequences, 8.5% of them found once; the top ten carry around 1.4%. The CDR3 is 10 amino acids. V was shortened by 7 bases and J by 7 bases, with 8 bases between the two germline ends. Germline values: CDR1 SNHLY, CDR2 FYNNEI. As for this clonotype: The antigen is undetermined.

Total RNA was extracted from unfractionated whole blood. The specimen sequenced was whole blood. This chain links TRBV2 with TRBJ2-7; D not certain. The TCR comes from a human donor in good health. Some clones in this sample may be carry-over from other donors' samples. CDR3 bases: TGTGCCAGCACGAGAAAGGAGCAGTACTTC. It codes for CASTRKEQYF.